This T cell receptor (beta chain) is from a study of cytotoxic CD8 clonotypes in ibrutinib-treated CLL. The wider study: Among the samples, the mean was about 260,000 productive templates and 75,000 to 95,000 productive rearrangements.

The table came from immunoSEQ multiplex PCR; TCRdb's copy has only in-frame clones and leaves some out. This table has about 140,000 clones, roughly 90% appearing once. To note about this clone: Antigen specificity is unknown.

Study-wide results and limits: Upon ibrutinib response clonality rose, and upon progression it fell back toward baseline. Timing of sampling differed between sustained-remission and progressing patients. In comparison with age-matched healthy donors, baseline clonality was higher and tracked circulating CD8+ T-cell counts.

This CDR3 contains 15 residues. Trimming took 3 bases from V and 5 from J; bases not matched to a gene: 5. The germline V gene encodes CDR1 SGHRS and CDR2 YFSETQ. The receptor was derived from a human donor with chronic lymphocytic leukemia. V gene TRBV5-1 combines with J gene TRBJ2-1; the match to TRBD1 covers 10 bases. Sample: PBMCs, taken after 12 months of ibrutinib treatment. The CDR3 DNA reads as TGCGCCAGCAGCTGGGACAGGGGTTATAACAATGAGCAGTTCTTC. Amino acids: CASSWDRGYNNEQFF.